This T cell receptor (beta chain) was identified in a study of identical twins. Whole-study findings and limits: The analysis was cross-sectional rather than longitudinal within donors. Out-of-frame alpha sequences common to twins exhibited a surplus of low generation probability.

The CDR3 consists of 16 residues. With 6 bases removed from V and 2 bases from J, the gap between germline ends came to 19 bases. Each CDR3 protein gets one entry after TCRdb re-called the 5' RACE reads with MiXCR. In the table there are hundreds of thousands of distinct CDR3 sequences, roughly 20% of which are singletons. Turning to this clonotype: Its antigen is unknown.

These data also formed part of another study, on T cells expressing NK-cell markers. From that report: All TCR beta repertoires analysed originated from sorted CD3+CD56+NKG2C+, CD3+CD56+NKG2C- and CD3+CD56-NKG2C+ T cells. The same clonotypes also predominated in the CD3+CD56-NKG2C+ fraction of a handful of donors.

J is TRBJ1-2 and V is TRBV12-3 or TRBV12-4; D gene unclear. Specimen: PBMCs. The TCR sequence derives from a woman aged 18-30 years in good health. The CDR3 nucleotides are TGTGCCAGCAGCCACGGACGGCGGGCGGAAAACTATGGCTACACCTTC. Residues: CASSHGRRAENYGYTF.